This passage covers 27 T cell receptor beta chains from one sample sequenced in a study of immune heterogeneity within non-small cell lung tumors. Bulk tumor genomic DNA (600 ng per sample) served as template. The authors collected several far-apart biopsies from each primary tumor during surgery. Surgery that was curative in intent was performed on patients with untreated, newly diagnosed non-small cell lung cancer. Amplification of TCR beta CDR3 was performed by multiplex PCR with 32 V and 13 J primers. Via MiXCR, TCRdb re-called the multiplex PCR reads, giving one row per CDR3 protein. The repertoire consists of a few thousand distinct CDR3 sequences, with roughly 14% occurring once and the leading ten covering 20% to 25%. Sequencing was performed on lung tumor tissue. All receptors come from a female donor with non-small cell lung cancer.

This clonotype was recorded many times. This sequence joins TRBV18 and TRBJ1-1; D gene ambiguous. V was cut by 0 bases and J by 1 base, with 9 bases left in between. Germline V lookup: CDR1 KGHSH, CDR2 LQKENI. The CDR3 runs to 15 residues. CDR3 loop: CASSPPLQANTEAFF. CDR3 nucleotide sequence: TGTGCCAGCTCACCACCTTTGCAAGCGAACACTGAAGCTTTCTTT.

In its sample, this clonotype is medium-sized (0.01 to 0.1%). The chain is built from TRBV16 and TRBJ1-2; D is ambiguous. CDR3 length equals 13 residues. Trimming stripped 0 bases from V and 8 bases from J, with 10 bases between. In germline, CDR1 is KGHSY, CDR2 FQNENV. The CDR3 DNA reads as TGTGCCAGCAGCCAATCGACCCTAGAGGGCTACACCTTC. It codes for CASSQSTLEGYTF.

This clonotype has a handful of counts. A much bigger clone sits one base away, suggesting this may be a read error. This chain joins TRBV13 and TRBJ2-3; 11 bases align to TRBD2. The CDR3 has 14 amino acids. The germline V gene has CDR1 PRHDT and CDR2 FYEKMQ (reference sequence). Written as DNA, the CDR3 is TGTGCCAGCAGCCAATACGGACTAGCGGGTACGAAGTATTTT. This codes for CASSQYGLAGTKYF.

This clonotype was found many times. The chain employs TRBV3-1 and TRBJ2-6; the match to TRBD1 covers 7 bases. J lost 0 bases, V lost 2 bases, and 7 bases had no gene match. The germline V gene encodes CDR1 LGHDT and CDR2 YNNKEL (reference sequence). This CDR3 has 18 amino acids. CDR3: CASSQSGTEVSGANVLTF. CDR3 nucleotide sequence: TGTGCCAGCAGCCAATCCGGGACAGAGGTCTCTGGGGCCAACGTCCTGACTTTC.

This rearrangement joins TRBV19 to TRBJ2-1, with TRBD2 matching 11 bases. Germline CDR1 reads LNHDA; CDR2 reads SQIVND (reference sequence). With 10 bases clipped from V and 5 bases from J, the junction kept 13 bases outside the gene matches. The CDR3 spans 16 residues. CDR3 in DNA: TGTGCCATCCCTAAGTGCAGACTAGCGGGGCACAATGAGCAGTTCTTC. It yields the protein CAIPKCRLAGHNEQFF. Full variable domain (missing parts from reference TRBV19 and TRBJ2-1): DGGITQSPKYLFRKEGQNVTLSCEQNLNHDAMYWYRQDPGQGLRLIYYSQIVNDFQKGDIAEGYSVSREKKESFPLTVTSAQKNPTAFYLCAIPKCRLAGHNEQFFGPGTRLTVL.

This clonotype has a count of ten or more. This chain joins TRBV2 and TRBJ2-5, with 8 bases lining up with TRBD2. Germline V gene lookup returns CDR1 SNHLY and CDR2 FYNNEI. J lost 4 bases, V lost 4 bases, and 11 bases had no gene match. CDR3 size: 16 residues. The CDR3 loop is CASSGLAGRARETQYF. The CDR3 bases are TGTGCCAGCAGTGGGCTTGCCGGGAGGGCCCGAGAGACCCAGTACTTC.

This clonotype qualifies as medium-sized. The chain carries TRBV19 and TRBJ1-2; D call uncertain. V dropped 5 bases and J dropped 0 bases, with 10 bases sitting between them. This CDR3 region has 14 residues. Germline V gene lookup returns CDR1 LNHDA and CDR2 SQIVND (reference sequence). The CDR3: CASSSGPANYGYTF. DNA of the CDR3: TGTGCCAGTAGTTCCGGACCGGCTAACTATGGCTACACCTTC.

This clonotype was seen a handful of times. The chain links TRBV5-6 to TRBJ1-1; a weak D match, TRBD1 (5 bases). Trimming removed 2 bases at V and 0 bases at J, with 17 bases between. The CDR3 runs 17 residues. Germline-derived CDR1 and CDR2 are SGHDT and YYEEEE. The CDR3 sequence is CASSFSAGTTLNTEAFF. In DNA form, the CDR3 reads TGTGCCAGCAGCTTCTCGGCAGGGACCACTCTGAACACTGAAGCTTTCTTT.

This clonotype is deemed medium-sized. The CDR3 coding sequence is TGTGCCAGCAGTTCCCGGGTAGCGGGAGGCGATGAGACCCAGTACTTC. Translating it yields CASSSRVAGGDETQYF. The genes are TRBV6-1 and TRBJ2-5, with 10 bases aligning to TRBD2. V shed 5 bases, J shed 5 bases, and the junction held 11 bases outside the gene matches. The length of the CDR3 is 16 residues. Germline CDR1 is MNHNS and CDR2 is SASEGT.

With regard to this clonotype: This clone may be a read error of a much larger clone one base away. This CDR3 is CASSQLSYEQYF. The CDR3 DNA sequence: TGCGCCAGCAGCCAGCTGAGCTACGAGCAGTACTTC. The chain couples TRBV4-1 to TRBJ2-7; no firm D call. Germline assignment: CDR1 MGHRA and CDR2 YSYEKL. V lost 3 bases to trimming and J lost 3 bases, with 6 bases between them. There are 12 residues in the CDR3.

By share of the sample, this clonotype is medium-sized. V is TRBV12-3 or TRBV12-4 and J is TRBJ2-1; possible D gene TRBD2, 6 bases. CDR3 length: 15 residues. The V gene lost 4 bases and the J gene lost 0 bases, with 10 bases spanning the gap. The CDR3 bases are TGTGCCAGCAGTTGGGACTCCAACTCCTACAATGAGCAGTTCTTC. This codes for CASSWDSNSYNEQFF.

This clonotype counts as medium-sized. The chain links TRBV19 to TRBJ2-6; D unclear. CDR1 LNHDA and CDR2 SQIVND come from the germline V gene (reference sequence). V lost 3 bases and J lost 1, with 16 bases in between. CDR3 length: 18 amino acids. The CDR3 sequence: CASSMEGDGVSGANVLTF. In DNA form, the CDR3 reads TGTGCCAGTAGTATGGAAGGAGACGGAGTTTCTGGGGCCAACGTCCTGACTTTC.

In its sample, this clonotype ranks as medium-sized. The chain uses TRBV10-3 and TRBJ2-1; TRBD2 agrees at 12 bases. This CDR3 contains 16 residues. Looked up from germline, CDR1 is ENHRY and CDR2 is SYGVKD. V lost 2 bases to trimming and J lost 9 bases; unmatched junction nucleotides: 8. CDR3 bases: TGTGCCATCAGTGAGCGGCTAGCGGGAGGGGGCAGTGAGCAGTTCTTC. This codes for CAISERLAGGGSEQFF.

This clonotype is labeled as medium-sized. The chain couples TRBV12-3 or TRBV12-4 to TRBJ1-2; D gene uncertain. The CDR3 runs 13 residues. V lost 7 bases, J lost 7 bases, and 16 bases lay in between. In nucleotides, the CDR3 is TGTGCCAGCACCTCCTCCCCGGGTGTTGGCTACACCTTC. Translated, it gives CASTSSPGVGYTF.

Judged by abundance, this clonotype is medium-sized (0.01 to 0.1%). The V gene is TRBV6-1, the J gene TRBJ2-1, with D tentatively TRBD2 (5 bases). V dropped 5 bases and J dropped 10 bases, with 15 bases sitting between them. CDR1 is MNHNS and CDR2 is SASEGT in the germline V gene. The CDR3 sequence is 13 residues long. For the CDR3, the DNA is TGTGCCAGCAGTTATTCCTTAGGGAGCGAGCAGTTCTTC. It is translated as CASSYSLGSEQFF.

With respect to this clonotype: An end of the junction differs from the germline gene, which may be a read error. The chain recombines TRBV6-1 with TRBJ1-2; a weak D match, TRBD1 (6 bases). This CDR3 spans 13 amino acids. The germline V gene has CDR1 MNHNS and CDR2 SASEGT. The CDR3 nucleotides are TGTGCCAGCAGAGAGGGGGGACGGGGCCGCTACACTTTC. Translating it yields CASREGGRGRYTF.

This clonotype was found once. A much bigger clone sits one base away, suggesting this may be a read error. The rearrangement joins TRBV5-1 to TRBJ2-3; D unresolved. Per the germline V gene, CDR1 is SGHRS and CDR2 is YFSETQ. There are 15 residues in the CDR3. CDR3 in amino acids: CASSREADGTYTQYF. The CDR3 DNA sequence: TGCGCCAGCAGCCGTGAGGCCGATGGCACATATACGCAGTATTTT.

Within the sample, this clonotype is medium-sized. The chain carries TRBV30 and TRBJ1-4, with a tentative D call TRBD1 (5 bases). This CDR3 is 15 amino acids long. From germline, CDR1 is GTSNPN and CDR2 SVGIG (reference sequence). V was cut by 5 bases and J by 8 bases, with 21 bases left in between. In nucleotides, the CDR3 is TGTGCCTGGTCCCTGGGGTTGAGGGGAAGCGAAAAACTGTTTTTT. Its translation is CAWSLGLRGSEKLFF.

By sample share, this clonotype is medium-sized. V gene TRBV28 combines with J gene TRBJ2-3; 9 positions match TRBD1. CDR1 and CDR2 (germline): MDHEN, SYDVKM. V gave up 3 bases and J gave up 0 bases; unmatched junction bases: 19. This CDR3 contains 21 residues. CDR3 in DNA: TGTGCCAGCAGTTTCGAGGCTCCGGGACAGGGATTGGCAACTAGCACAGATACGCAGTATTTT. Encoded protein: CASSFEAPGQGLATSTDTQYF.

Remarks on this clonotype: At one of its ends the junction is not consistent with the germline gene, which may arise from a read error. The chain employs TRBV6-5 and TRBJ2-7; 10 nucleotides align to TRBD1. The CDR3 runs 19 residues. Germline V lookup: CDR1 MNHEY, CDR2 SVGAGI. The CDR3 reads CASSYSRWWDRGLVVEQYF. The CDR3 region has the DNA TGTGCCAGCAGTTACTCGAGGTGGTGGGACAGGGGCCTGGTAGTGGAGCAGTACTTT.

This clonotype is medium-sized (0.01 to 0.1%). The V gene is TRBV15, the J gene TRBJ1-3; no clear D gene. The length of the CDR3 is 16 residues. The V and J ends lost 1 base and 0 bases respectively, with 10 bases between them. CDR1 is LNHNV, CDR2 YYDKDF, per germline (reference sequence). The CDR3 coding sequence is TGTGCCACCAGCAGAGGGTCGTCGGACTCTGGAAACACCATATATTTT. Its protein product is CATSRGSSDSGNTIYF.

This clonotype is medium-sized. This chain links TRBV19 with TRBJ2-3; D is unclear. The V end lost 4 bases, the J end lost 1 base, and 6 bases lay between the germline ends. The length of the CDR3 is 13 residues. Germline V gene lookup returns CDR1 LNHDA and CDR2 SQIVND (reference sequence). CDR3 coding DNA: TGTGCCAGTAGTACCCTCGGCACAGATACGCAGTATTTT. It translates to CASSTLGTDTQYF.

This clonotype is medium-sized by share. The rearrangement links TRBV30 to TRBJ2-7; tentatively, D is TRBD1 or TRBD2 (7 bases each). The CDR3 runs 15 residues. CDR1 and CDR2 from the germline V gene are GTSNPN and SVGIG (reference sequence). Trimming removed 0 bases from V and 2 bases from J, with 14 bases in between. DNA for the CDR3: TGTGCCTGGAGTGTAGGGGGCGGGGGCACCTACGAGCAGTACTTC. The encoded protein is CAWSVGGGGTYEQYF.

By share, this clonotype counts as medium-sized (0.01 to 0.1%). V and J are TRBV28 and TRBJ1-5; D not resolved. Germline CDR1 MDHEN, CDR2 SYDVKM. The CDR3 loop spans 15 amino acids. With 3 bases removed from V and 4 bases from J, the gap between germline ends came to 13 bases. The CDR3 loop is CASSLELMGNQPQHF. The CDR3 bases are TGTGCCAGCAGTTTGGAATTGATGGGAAATCAGCCCCAGCATTTT.

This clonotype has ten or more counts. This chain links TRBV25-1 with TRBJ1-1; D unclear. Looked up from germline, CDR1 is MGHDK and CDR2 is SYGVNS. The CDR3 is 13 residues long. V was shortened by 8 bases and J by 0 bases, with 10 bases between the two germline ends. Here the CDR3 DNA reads TGTGCCAGCGTGGGAGGTTTGAACACTGAAGCTTTCTTT. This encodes CASVGGLNTEAFF.

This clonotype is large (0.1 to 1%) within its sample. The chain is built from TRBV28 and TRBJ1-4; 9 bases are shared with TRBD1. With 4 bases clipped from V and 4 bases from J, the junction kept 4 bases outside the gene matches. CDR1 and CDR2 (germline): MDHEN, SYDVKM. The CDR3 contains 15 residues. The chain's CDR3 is CASSCRDRVNEKLFF. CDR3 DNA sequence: TGTGCCAGCAGTTGCCGGGACAGGGTTAATGAAAAACTGTTTTTT.

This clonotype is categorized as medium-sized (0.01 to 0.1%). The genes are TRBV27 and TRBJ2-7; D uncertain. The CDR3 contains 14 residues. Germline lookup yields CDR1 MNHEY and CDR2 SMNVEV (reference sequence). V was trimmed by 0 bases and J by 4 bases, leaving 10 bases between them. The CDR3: CASSLSAPPYEQYF. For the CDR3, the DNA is TGTGCCAGCAGTTTATCGGCGCCCCCATACGAGCAGTACTTC.